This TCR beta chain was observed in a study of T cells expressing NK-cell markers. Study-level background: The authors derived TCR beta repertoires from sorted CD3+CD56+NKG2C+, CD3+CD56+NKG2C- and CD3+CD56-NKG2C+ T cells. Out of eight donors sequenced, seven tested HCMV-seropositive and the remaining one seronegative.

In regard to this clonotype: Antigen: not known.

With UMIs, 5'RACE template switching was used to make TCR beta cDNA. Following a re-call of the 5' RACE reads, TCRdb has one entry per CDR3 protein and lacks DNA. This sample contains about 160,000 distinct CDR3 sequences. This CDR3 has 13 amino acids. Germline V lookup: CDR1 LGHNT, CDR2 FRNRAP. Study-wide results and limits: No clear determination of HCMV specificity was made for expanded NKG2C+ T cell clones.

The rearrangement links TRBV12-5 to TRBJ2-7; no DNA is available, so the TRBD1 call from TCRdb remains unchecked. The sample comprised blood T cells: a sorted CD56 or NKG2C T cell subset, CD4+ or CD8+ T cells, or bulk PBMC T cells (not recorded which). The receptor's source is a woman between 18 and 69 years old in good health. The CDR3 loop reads CASGSAGGYEQYF.